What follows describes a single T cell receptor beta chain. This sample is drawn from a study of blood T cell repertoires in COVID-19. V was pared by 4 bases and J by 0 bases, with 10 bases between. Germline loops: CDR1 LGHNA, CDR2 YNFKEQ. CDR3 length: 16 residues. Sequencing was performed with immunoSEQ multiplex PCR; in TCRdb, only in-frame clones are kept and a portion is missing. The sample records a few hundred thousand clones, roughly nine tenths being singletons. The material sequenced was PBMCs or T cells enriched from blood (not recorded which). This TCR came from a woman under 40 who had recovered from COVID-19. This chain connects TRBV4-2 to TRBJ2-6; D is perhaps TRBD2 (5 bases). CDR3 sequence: CASSRERYSGANVLTF. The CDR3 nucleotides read TGTGCCAGCAGCCGGGAGAGATACTCTGGGGCCAACGTCCTGACTTTC.